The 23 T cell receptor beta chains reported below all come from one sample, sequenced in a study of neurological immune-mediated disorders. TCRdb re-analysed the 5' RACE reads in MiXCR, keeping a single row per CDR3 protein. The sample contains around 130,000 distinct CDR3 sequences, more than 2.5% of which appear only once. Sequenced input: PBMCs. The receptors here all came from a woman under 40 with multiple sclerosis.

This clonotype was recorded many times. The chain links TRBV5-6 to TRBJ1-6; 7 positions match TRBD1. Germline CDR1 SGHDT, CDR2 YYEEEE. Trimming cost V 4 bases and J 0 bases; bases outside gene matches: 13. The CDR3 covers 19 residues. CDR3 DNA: TGTGCCAGCAGCGTCGACGGGACAGCGTTTAGCTCCTATAATTCACCCCTCCACTTT. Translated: CASSVDGTAFSSYNSPLHF.

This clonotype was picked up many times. CDR3 sequence: CASSQEPASGANVLTF. In DNA form, the CDR3 reads TGCGCCAGCAGCCAAGAGCCAGCTAGTGGGGCCAACGTCCTGACTTTC. V gene TRBV4-1 combines with J gene TRBJ2-6; D remains ambiguous. Germline V lookup: CDR1 MGHRA, CDR2 YSYEKL. The CDR3 is 16 residues long. V dropped 0 bases and J dropped 3 bases, with 9 bases sitting between them.

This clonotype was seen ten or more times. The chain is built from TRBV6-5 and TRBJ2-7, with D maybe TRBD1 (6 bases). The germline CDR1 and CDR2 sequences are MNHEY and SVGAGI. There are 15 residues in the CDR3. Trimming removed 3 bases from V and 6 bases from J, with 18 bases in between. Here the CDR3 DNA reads TGTGCCAGCAGTTATACAGGGCCGCTCTCTGTCGAGCAGTACTTC. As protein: CASSYTGPLSVEQYF.

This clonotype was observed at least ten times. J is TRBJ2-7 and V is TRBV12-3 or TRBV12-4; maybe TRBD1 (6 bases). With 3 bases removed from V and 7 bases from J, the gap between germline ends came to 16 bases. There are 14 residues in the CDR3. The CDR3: CASSLGTSAEEQYF. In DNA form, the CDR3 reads TGTGCCAGCAGTTTGGGGACATCTGCGGAAGAGCAGTACTTC.

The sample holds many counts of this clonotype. The CDR3 DNA follows: TGCGCCAGCCAGCGCGACGGGACACCTCAAGAGACCCAGTACTTC. Protein product: CASQRDGTPQETQYF. The gene calls are TRBV5-1 and TRBJ2-5; tentatively, D is TRBD1 (6 bases). This CDR3 region has 15 residues. V was pared by 7 bases and J by 2 bases, with 18 bases between. Germline V gene data show CDR1 as SGHRS and CDR2 as YFSETQ. Together with reference TRBV5-1 and TRBJ2-5, the CDR3 gives the full variable domain: KAGVTQTPRYLIKTRGQQVTLSCSPISGHRSVSWYQQTPGQGLQFLFEYFSETQRNKGNFPGRFSGRQFSNSRSEMNVSTLELGDSALYLCASQRDGTPQETQYFGPGTRLLVL.

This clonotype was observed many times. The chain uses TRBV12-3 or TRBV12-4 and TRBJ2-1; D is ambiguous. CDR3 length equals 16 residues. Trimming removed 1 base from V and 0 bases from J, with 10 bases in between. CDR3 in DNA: TGTGCCAGCAGTTTAGGGGCCGCCCGCTCCTACAATGAGCAGTTCTTC. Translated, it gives CASSLGAARSYNEQFF.

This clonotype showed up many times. The CDR3 reads CASSSQRGGEQFF. The CDR3 DNA follows: TGTGCCAGCAGCTCGCAGCGGGGCGGGGAGCAGTTCTTC. This chain joins TRBV7-9 and TRBJ2-1, with TRBD2 identical over 7 bases. J was trimmed by 10 bases and V by 4 bases; bases with no gene match: 7. Per the germline V gene, CDR1 is SEHNR and CDR2 is FQNEAQ (reference sequence). This CDR3 is built from 13 residues.

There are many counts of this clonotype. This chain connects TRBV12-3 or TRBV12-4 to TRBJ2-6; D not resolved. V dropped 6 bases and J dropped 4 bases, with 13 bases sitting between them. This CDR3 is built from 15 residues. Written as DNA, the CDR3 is TGTGCCAGCAGCGAGTGGGGTGGCGGGGCCAACGTCCTGACTTTC. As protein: CASSEWGGGANVLTF.

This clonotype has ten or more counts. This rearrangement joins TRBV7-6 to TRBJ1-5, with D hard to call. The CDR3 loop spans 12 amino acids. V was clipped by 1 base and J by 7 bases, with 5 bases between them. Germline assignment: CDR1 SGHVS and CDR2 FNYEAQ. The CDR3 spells CASSLVGQPQHF. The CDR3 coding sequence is TGTGCCAGCAGCTTAGTAGGCCAGCCCCAGCATTTT. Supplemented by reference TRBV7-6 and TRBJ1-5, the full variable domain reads GAGVSQSPRYKVTKRGQDVALRCDPISGHVSLYWYRQALGQGPEFLTYFNYEAQQDKSGLPNDRFSAERPEGSISTLTIQRTEQRDSAMYRCASSLVGQPQHFGDGTRLSIL.

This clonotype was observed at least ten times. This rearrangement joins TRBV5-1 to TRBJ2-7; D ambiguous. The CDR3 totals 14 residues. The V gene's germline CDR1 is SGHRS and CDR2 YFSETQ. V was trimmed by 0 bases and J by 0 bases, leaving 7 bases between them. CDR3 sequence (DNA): TGCGCCAGCAGCTTGGACGGAATCTCCTACGAGCAGTACTTC. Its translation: CASSLDGISYEQYF.

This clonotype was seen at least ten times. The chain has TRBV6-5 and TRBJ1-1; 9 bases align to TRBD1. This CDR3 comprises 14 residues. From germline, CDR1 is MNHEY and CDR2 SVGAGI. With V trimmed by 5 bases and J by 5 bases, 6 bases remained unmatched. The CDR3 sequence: CASSPTGGATEAFF. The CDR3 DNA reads TGTGCCAGCAGTCCCACAGGGGGCGCGACTGAAGCTTTCTTT.

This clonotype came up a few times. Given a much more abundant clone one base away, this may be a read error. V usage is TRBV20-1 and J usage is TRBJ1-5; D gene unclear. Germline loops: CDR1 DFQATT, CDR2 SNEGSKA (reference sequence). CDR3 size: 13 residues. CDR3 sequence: CSARDRSNQHQHF. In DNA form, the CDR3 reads TGCAGTGCTAGAGATAGGAGCAATCAGCACCAGCATTTT.

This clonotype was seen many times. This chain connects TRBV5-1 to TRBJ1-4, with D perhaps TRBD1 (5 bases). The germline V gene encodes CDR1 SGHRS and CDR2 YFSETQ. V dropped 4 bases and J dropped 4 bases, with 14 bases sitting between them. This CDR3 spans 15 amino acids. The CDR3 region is CASSVTGQRNEKLFF. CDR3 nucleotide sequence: TGCGCCAGCAGCGTGACGGGGCAGCGTAATGAAAAACTGTTTTTT.

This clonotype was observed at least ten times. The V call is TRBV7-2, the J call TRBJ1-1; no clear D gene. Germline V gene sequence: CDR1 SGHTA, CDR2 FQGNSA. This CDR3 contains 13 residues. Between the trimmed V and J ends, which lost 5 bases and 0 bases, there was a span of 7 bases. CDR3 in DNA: TGTGCCAGCAGCCTATGGTTGAACACTGAAGCTTTCTTT. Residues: CASSLWLNTEAFF.

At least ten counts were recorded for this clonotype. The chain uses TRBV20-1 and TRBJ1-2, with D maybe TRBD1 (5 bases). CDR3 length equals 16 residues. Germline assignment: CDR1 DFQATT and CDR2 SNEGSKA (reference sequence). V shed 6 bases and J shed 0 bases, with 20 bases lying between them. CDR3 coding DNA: TGCAGTGCGAGCGCAGGGAGTACCATCCCTAACTATGGCTACACCTTC. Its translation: CSASAGSTIPNYGYTF.

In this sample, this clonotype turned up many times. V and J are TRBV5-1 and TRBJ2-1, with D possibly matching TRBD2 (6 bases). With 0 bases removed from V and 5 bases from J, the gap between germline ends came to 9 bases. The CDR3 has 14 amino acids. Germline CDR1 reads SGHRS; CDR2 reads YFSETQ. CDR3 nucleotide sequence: TGCGCCAGCAGCTTGGCCGGGGGAGACAATGAGCAGTTCTTC. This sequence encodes CASSLAGGDNEQFF.

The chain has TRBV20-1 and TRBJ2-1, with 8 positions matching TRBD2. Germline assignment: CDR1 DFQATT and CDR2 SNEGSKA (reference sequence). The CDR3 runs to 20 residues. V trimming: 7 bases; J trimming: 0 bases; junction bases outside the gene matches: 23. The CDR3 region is CSVRKTSAGVPILSYNEQFF. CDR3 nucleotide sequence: TGCAGTGTCAGGAAGACCTCAGCGGGAGTCCCAATTCTCTCCTACAATGAGCAGTTCTTC.

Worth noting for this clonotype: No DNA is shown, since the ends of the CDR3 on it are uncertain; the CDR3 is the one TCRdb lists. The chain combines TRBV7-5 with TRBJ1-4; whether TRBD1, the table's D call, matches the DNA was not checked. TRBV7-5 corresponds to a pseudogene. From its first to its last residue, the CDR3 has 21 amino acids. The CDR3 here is CISVSEAPRDSLPRTKEKLFF.

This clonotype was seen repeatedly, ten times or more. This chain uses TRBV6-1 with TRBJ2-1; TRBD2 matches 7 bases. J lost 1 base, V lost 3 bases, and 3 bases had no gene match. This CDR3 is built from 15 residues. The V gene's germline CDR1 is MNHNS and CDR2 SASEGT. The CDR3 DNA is TGTGCCAGCAGTGAGGGAGGGAGGTCCTACAATGAGCAGTTCTTC. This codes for CASSEGGRSYNEQFF.

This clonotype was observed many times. In DNA, the CDR3 is TGTGCCTTCAAACCGGGACAGAGAGAAGCTTTCTTT. Amino acids: CAFKPGQREAFF. The chain is built from TRBV30 and TRBJ1-1; 7 bases are shared with TRBD1. There are 12 residues in the CDR3. V was pared by 7 bases and J by 8 bases, with 10 bases of the junction left unmatched. From germline, CDR1 is GTSNPN and CDR2 SVGIG (reference sequence). Full variable domain (remainder filled in from reference TRBV30 and TRBJ1-1): SQTIHQWPATLVQPVGSPLSLECTVEGTSNPNLYWYRQAAGRGLQLLFYSVGIGQISSEVPQNLSASRPQDRQFILSSKKLLLSDSGFYLCAFKPGQREAFFGQGTRLTVV.

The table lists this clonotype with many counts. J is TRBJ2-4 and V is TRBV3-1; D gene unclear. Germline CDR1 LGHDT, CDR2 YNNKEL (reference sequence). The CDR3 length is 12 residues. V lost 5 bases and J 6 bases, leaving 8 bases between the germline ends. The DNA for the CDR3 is TGTGCCAGCAGCGGATCCTTAAACATTCAGTACTTC. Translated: CASSGSLNIQYF.

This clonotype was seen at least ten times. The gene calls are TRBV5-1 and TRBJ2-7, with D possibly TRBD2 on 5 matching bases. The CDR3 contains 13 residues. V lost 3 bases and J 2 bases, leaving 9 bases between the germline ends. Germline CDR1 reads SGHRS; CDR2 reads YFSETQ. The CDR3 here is CASSYPGAYEQYF. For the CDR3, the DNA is TGCGCCAGCAGCTACCCCGGGGCCTACGAGCAGTACTTC.

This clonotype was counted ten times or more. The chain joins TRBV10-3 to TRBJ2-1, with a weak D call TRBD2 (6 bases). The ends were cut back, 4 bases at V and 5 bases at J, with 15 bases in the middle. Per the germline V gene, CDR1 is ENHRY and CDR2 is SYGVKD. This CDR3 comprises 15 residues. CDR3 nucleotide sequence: TGTGCCATCAGTGGAGGGCGGGGTATCGACAATGAGCAGTTCTTC. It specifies CAISGGRGIDNEQFF.